The 31 T cell receptor beta chains below were found in one sample sequenced in a study of T cell repertoires in cytomegalovirus infection. TCRdb recomputed calls from the reads with MiXCR, one row per CDR3 protein. The sample shows around 530,000 distinct CDR3 sequences, 26% of them seen only once. The sample taken for sequencing was PBMCs. Every receptor here comes from a human donor in good health (CMV status not recorded). Some clones in this sample may be carry-over from other donors' samples.

The CDR3 bases are TGCAGTGCTAGTGTGGGACAAGATTCACCCCTCCACTTT. The encoded protein is CSASVGQDSPLHF. The V call is TRBV20-1, the J call TRBJ1-6; the D gene is possibly TRBD1 (6 bases). Germline assignment: CDR1 DFQATT and CDR2 SNEGSKA (reference sequence). CDR3 length: 13 residues. Trimming took 3 bases from V and 8 from J, leaving 11 bases between them.

The V call is TRBV7-8, the J call TRBJ2-7; D is perhaps TRBD1 (5 bases). V was cut by 1 base and J by 3 bases, with 13 bases left in between. The CDR3 length is 15 residues. Germline V lookup: CDR1 SGHVS, CDR2 FQNEAQ. CDR3 nucleotide sequence: TGTGCCAGCAGCTTAGGGGGCGCAGGGAACTACGAGCAGTACTTC. Its protein is CASSLGGAGNYEQYF.

Remarks on this clonotype: A much larger clonotype is one base distant, so this may be a read error. CDR3 DNA sequence: TGTGCCAGCAGCCTCGAAGTCAGCGTTACCTACAAGCAGTACTTC. The encoded protein is CASSLEVSVTYKQYF. The chain carries TRBV7-2 and TRBJ2-7; D uncertain. Germline CDR1 is SGHTA and CDR2 is FQGNSA. The length of the CDR3 is 15 residues.

This clonotype was detected a few times. CDR3 DNA sequence: TGTGCCAGCAGCTCAGGGACTAGCGGGAAAGAGACCCAGTACTTC. It yields the protein CASSSGTSGKETQYF. The gene calls are TRBV11-3 and TRBJ2-5, with 13 bases aligning to TRBD2. V dropped 4 bases and J dropped 3; count of bases not matched to a gene: 2. Germline V gives CDR1 SGHNT, CDR2 YENEEA. The CDR3 spans 15 residues.

The sample holds a few counts of this clonotype. The V and J genes are TRBV5-4 and TRBJ2-7, with 7 bases that match TRBD1. The CDR3 is 12 residues long. Germline V gene lookup returns CDR1 SGHNT and CDR2 YYREEE (reference sequence). With V trimmed by 2 bases and J by 6 bases, 2 bases remained unmatched. The CDR3 region has the DNA TGTGCCAGCAGCTTACAGGGGAGCGAGCAGTACTTC. Translation gives CASSLQGSEQYF.

The J gene is TRBJ1-2, the V gene TRBV5-4, with 9 bases that match TRBD1. Per germline, CDR1 SGHNT and CDR2 YYREEE (reference sequence). This CDR3 spans 15 amino acids. V was clipped by 1 base and J by 4 bases; unmatched bases: 5. The chain's CDR3 is CASSLIQGASYGYTF. CDR3 in DNA: TGTGCCAGCAGCTTGATACAGGGGGCAAGCTATGGCTACACCTTC. Full variable domain (missing parts from reference TRBV5-4 and TRBJ1-2): ETGVTQSPTHLIKTRGQQVTLRCSSQSGHNTVSWYQQALGQGPQFIFQYYREEENGRGNFPPRFSGLQFPNYSSELNVNALELDDSALYLCASSLIQGASYGYTFGSGTRLTVV.

This clonotype was counted many times. This chain connects TRBV7-9 to TRBJ2-5, with D tentatively TRBD1 (6 bases). V lost 4 bases and J 0 bases, leaving 15 bases between the germline ends. The CDR3 length is 16 residues. Germline lookup yields CDR1 SEHNR and CDR2 FQNEAQ (reference sequence). CDR3 in amino acids: CASSSGTLQYQETQYF. The DNA for the CDR3 is TGTGCCAGCAGCTCTGGGACACTCCAGTACCAAGAGACCCAGTACTTC.

The rearrangement links TRBV14 to TRBJ2-3; 8 bases are a match to TRBD2. Germline-derived CDR1 and CDR2 are SGHDN and FVKESK. CDR3 length: 16 residues. V was pared by 4 bases and J by 7 bases, with 13 bases of the junction left unmatched. CDR3 loop: CASSLNPGLGSNTQYF. CDR3 in DNA: TGTGCCAGCAGCCTCAACCCGGGACTAGGGTCGAATACGCAGTATTTT.

This clonotype was counted between two and nine times. This sequence joins TRBV20-1 and TRBJ2-1; no clear D. Germline-derived CDR1 and CDR2 are DFQATT and SNEGSKA (reference sequence). Trimming removed 4 bases from V and 0 bases from J, with 4 bases in between. The CDR3 extends over 12 amino acids. CDR3: CSAKDSYNEQFF. The CDR3 nucleotides read TGCAGTGCTAAAGACTCCTACAATGAGCAGTTCTTC.

The chain carries TRBV9 and TRBJ2-3; TRBD2 might be the D (7 bases). V lost 0 bases and J 4 bases, leaving 18 bases between the germline ends. The CDR3 has 17 amino acids. Germline CDR1 SGDLS, CDR2 YYNGEE. CDR3 region: CASSVATGGSGPDTQYF. The CDR3 coding sequence is TGTGCCAGCAGCGTAGCTACGGGGGGCTCAGGCCCAGATACGCAGTATTTT. Supplemented by reference TRBV9 and TRBJ2-3, the full variable domain reads DSGVTQTPKHLITATGQRVTLRCSPRSGDLSVYWYQQSLDQGLQFLIQYYNGEERAKGNILERFSAQQFPDLHSELNLSSLELGDSALYFCASSVATGGSGPDTQYFGPGTRLTVL.

The V call is TRBV7-8, the J call TRBJ2-3; no firm D call. The length of the CDR3 is 15 residues. V was pared by 2 bases and J by 0 bases, with 9 bases between. Germline V gives CDR1 SGHVS, CDR2 FQNEAQ. CDR3 coding DNA: TGTGCCAGCAGCTTAATTAGCAGGAGCACAGATACGCAGTATTTT. It codes for CASSLISRSTDTQYF.

The J gene is TRBJ2-3, the V gene TRBV12-3 or TRBV12-4; D possibly corresponds to TRBD1 (6 bases). CDR3 size: 17 residues. V lost 2 bases, J lost 4 bases, and 19 bases lay in between. The CDR3 here is CASSLRVGRGVADTQYF. Here the CDR3 DNA reads TGTGCCAGCAGTTTAAGGGTGGGCAGGGGCGTAGCAGATACGCAGTATTTT.

This clonotype has more than one count but fewer than ten. The V gene is TRBV6-2 or TRBV6-3, the J gene TRBJ2-3, with a possible D match to TRBD1 (6 bases). Trimming took off 3 bases at V and 3 bases at J, with 13 bases between the two ends. The CDR3 length is 15 residues. Germline V CDR1 and CDR2: MNHEY, SVGEGT. CDR3 sequence reads: CASSYQGPGTDTQYF. The CDR3 bases are TGTGCCAGCAGTTATCAGGGGCCCGGGACAGATACGCAGTATTTT.

V is TRBV3-1 and J is TRBJ2-5, with 9 positions matching TRBD2. This CDR3 contains 15 residues. Unmatched junction bases numbered 4, after V lost 1 base and J lost 4 bases. The germline gives CDR1 LGHDT, CDR2 YNNKEL (reference sequence). CDR3 sequence (DNA): TGTGCCAGCAGCCAAGTTAGCGGGAGCCGAGAGACCCAGTACTTC. Encoded protein: CASSQVSGSRETQYF.

The rearrangement joins TRBV11-2 to TRBJ1-2; D is uncertain. The CDR3 runs 12 residues. Trimming took 3 bases from V and 8 from J, leaving 10 bases between them. Germline-derived CDR1 and CDR2 are SGHAT and FQNNGV. CDR3 nucleotides: TGTGCCAGCAGCTTCAGTTTTGGGGGCTACACCTTC. Protein: CASSFSFGGYTF.

The chain carries TRBV7-9 and TRBJ2-1; TRBD2 is a possible D gene (6 bases). The V gene lost 2 bases and the J gene lost 0 bases, with 14 bases spanning the gap. The CDR3 runs to 17 residues. CDR1 and CDR2 from the germline V gene are SEHNR and FQNEAQ (reference sequence). The CDR3 reads CASSLPYSGSSYNEQFF. Written as DNA, the CDR3 is TGTGCCAGCAGCTTACCTTATAGCGGCAGCTCCTACAATGAGCAGTTCTTC.

The chain's CDR3 is CASSNLAGAGTDTQYF. CDR3 DNA sequence: TGTGCCAGCAGTAATCTAGCGGGAGCCGGAACAGATACGCAGTATTTT. This rearrangement joins TRBV3-1 to TRBJ2-3, with 10 positions matching TRBD2. Germline CDR1 and CDR2: LGHDT and YNNKEL (reference sequence). The V gene end was trimmed by 6 bases and the J gene end by 3 bases; junction bases not matched to a gene: 9. CDR3 size: 16 residues.

This clonotype was seen repeatedly, ten times or more. The chain couples TRBV7-2 to TRBJ2-2; a possible D gene is TRBD1 (6 bases). Deletions cut 4 bases from V and 6 bases from J, with 9 bases between. This CDR3 has 13 amino acids. Germline V gene lookup returns CDR1 SGHTA and CDR2 FQGNSA. The DNA of the CDR3 is TGTGCCAGCAGCTACAACAGGGCCGGGGAGCTGTTTTTT. Residues: CASSYNRAGELFF.

This sequence joins TRBV3-1 and TRBJ2-2; D ambiguous. In germline, CDR1 is LGHDT, CDR2 YNNKEL (reference sequence). This CDR3 is built from 11 residues. The V gene lost 4 bases and the J gene lost 9 bases, with 6 bases spanning the gap. In nucleotides, the CDR3 is TGTGCCAGCAGCCGCCTCAGGGAGCTGTTTTTT. It specifies CASSRLRELFF.

The chain recombines TRBV6-5 with TRBJ1-1, with 9 bases identical to TRBD1. This CDR3 has 14 residues. V shed 7 bases, J shed 1 base, and the junction held 4 bases outside the gene matches. Germline-derived CDR1 and CDR2 are MNHEY and SVGAGI. CDR3 in DNA: TGTGCCAGCACTGGGGACAGGGAGAACACTGAAGCTTTCTTT. As protein: CASTGDRENTEAFF.

The chain links TRBV19 to TRBJ1-5, with TRBD1 matching over 9 bases. The CDR3 is made up of 22 amino acids. J lost 0 bases, V lost 5 bases, and 23 bases had no gene match. From germline, CDR1 is LNHDA and CDR2 SQIVND (reference sequence). Here the CDR3 reads CASSPGRGTGRRTIYSNQPQHF. The CDR3 DNA sequence: TGTGCCAGTAGTCCCGGCCGGGGGACAGGGCGCCGGACGATATATAGCAATCAGCCCCAGCATTTT.

The chain is built from TRBV4-3 and TRBJ1-1; tentatively, D is TRBD1 (5 bases). In germline, CDR1 is LGHNA, CDR2 YSLEER. This CDR3 contains 15 residues. V was trimmed by 4 bases and J by 2 bases, leaving 14 bases between them. The CDR3 loop is CASSRATGANTEAFF. For the CDR3, the DNA is TGCGCCAGCAGCCGAGCGACTGGGGCTAACACTGAAGCTTTCTTT.

This clonotype was found a few times. The chain employs TRBV28 and TRBJ2-2; TRBD1 matches 9 bases. The V and J ends lost 3 bases and 6 bases, in that order; junction bases with no gene match: 5. The CDR3 contains 15 residues. CDR1 is MDHEN and CDR2 is SYDVKM in the germline V gene. CDR3 bases: TGTGCCAGCAGTTTTTCGGACAGGGGTTCCGGGGAGCTGTTTTTT. Translating it yields CASSFSDRGSGELFF.

The chain carries TRBV30 and TRBJ1-4, with a possible D match to TRBD1 (5 bases). The CDR3 runs 16 residues. V dropped 0 bases and J dropped 10 bases, with 21 bases sitting between them. Per the germline V gene, CDR1 is GTSNPN and CDR2 is SVGIG (reference sequence). Here the CDR3 reads CAWSVGLTARGGKLFF. CDR3 coding DNA: TGTGCCTGGAGTGTAGGTCTGACTGCCCGCGGGGGAAAACTGTTTTTT.

There are a few counts of this clonotype. This chain uses TRBV6-5 with TRBJ2-3; D ambiguous. CDR1 and CDR2 (germline): MNHEY, SVGAGI. The CDR3 extends over 14 amino acids. V shed 2 bases and J shed 2 bases, with 8 bases lying between them. DNA for the CDR3: TGTGCCAGCAGTTACAGTTTTTCCACAGATACGCAGTATTTT. Translation gives CASSYSFSTDTQYF.

As regards this clonotype: Being one base from a much bigger clone, this may be a read error. The chain has TRBV27 and TRBJ1-1; weak D call: TRBD1 (6 bases). The V gene's germline CDR1 is MNHEY and CDR2 SMNVEV (reference sequence). V was pared by 6 bases and J by 1 base, with 12 bases between. The length of the CDR3 is 14 residues. The CDR3 region is CASRPGHTNTEAFF. CDR3 nucleotide sequence: TGTGCCAGCAGACCGGGACACACGAACACTGAAGCTTTCTTT.

This clonotype was recorded many times. This sequence joins TRBV11-2 and TRBJ1-1, with a tentative D call TRBD1 (6 bases). The CDR3 contains 14 residues. The ends were cut back, 1 base at V and 6 bases at J, with 12 bases in the middle. Per the germline V gene, CDR1 is SGHAT and CDR2 is FQNNGV. CDR3 sequence reads: CASSLGRGASEAFF. The CDR3 DNA reads as TGTGCCAGCAGCTTAGGTCGGGGGGCCTCTGAAGCTTTCTTT.

This clonotype has a single count. The chain has TRBV5-6 and TRBJ1-1; no firm D call. This CDR3 has 14 residues. Germline V gene data show CDR1 as SGHDT and CDR2 as YYEEEE. Trimming left V 0 bases short and J 5 bases short, with 11 bases between. The CDR3 nucleotides are TGTGCCAGCAGCTTGGGACTGGAGCAGACTGAAGCTTTCTTT. Residues: CASSLGLEQTEAFF.

This clonotype was detected a few times. The V call is TRBV19, the J call TRBJ2-2; TRBD1 or TRBD2 may be the D gene (5 bases each). The germline CDR1 and CDR2 sequences are LNHDA and SQIVND (reference sequence). V shed 5 bases and J shed 12 bases, with 16 bases lying between them. CDR3 length: 13 amino acids. As DNA, the CDR3 is TGTGCCAGTAGTTATGGAGTCACGGGGCAGCTGTTTTTT. It encodes CASSYGVTGQLFF.

The gene calls are TRBV4-2 and TRBJ1-2; possible D gene TRBD1, 5 bases. The CDR3 is made up of 18 amino acids. The V end was cut by 3 bases, the J end by 5 bases, with 25 bases between. Per the germline V gene, CDR1 is LGHNA and CDR2 is YNFKEQ. CDR3 protein: CASSHSLGETVGTYGYTF. DNA for the CDR3: TGTGCCAGCAGCCACTCACTGGGTGAAACAGTTGGGACTTATGGCTACACCTTC.

J is TRBJ2-7 and V is TRBV28; possibly TRBD1 for D (7 bases). CDR3 length: 13 residues. Germline CDR1 MDHEN, CDR2 SYDVKM. Deletions cut 7 bases from V and 3 bases from J, with 13 bases between. The DNA of the CDR3 is TGTGCCAGCATCGCAGGGGGGAACTACGAGCAGTACTTC. It yields the protein CASIAGGNYEQYF. Looking up the rest from reference TRBV28 and TRBJ2-7 gives the full variable domain: DVKVTQSSRYLVKRTGEKVFLECVQDMDHENMFWYRQDPGLGLRLIYFSYDVKMKEKGDIPEGYSVSREKKERFSLILESASTNQTSMYLCASIAGGNYEQYFGPGTRLTVT.